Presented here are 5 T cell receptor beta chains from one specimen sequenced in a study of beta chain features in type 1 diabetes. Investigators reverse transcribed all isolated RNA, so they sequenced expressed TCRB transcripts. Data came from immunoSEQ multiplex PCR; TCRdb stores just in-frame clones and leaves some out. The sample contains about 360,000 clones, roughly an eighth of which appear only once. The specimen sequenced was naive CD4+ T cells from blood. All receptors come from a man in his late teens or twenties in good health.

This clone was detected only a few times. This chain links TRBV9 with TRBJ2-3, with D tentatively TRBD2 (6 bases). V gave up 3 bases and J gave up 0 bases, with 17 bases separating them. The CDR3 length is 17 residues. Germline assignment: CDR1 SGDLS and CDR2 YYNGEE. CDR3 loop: CASSASVGLISTDTQYF. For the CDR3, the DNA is TGTGCCAGCAGCGCATCGGTGGGACTTATCAGCACAGATACGCAGTATTTT.

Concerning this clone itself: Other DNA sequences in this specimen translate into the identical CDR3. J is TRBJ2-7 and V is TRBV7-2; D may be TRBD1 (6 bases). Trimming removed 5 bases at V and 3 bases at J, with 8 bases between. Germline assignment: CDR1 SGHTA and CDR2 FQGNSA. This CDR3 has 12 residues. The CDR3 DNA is TGTGCCAGCAGCCCGACAGGCTACGAGCAGTACTTC. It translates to CASSPTGYEQYF. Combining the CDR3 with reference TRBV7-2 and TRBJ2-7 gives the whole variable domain GAGVSQSPSNKVTEKGKDVELRCDPISGHTALYWYRQSLGQGLEFLIYFQGNSAPDKSGLPSDRFSAERTGGSVSTLTIQRTQQEDSAVYLCASSPTGYEQYFGPGTRLTVT.

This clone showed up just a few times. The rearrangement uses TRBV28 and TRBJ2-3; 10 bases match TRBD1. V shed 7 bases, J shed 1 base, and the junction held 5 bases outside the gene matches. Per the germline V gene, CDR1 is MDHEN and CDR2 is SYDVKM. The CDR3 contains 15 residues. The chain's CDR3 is CASNPGTGGTDTQYF. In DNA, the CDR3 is TGTGCCAGCAACCCGGGGACAGGGGGCACAGATACGCAGTATTTT.

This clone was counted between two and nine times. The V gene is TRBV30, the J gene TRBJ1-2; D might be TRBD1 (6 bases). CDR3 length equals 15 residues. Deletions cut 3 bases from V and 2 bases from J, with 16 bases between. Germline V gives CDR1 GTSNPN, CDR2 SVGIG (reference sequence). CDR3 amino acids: CAWRVGQLLNYGYTF. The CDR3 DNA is TGTGCCTGGAGGGTAGGACAGCTACTAAACTATGGCTACACCTTC.

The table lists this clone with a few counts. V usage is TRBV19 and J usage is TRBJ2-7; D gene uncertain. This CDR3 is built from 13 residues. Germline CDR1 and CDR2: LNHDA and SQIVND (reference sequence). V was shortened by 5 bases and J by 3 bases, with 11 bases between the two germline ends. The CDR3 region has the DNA TGTGCCAGTAGTCCCGGTCCTCGCTACGAGCAGTACTTC. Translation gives CASSPGPRYEQYF.